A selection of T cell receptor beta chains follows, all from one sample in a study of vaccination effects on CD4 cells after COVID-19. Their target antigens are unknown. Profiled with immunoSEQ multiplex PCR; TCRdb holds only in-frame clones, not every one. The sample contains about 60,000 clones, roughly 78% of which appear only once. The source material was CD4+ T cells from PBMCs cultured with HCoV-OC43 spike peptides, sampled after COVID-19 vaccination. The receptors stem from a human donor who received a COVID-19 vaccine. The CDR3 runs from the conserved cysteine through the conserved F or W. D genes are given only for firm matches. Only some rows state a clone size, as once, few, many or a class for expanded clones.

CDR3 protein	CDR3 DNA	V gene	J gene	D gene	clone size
CAWSTRRLDEAFF	TGTGCCTGGAGTACCCGACGCCTGGATGAAGCTTTCTTT	TRBV30	TRBJ1-1	.	.
CASSLAQGTGNTIYF	TGTGCCAGCAGCTTAGCGCAGGGGACTGGAAACACCATATATTTT	TRBV7-9	TRBJ1-3	.	.
CASKRRDSGADTEAFF	TGCGCCAGCAAACGAAGGGACAGCGGGGCTGACACTGAAGCTTTCTTT	TRBV4-1	TRBJ1-1	TRBD1	.
CASRYSGTSTDTQYF	TGTGCCAGCAGGTACTCCGGGACTAGCACAGATACGCAGTATTTT	TRBV14	TRBJ2-3	.	.
CASSLRAESGNTIYF	TGTGCCAGCAGCTTGAGGGCAGAGTCTGGAAACACCATATATTTT	TRBV5-4	TRBJ1-3	.	.
CASSQLGTGYQPQHF	TGCGCCAGCAGCCAACTCGGGACAGGTTATCAGCCCCAGCATTTT	TRBV4-1	TRBJ1-5	TRBD1	once
CASSSMTGRKTQYF	TGTGCCAGCAGCTCGATGACAGGGCGGAAGACCCAGTACTTC	TRBV5-6	TRBJ2-5	TRBD1	.
CASSLGSNQPQHF	TGTGCCAGCAGCCTCGGAAGCAATCAGCCCCAGCATTTT	TRBV11-2	TRBJ1-5	.	.
CASSYRGTPTSGNTIYF	TGTGCCAGCAGTTATCGTGGGACACCAACCTCTGGAAACACCATATATTTT	TRBV6-2/TRBV6-3	TRBJ1-3	.	few
CASSIGGVTEAFF	TGTGCCAGTAGTATAGGAGGGGTCACTGAAGCTTTCTTT	TRBV19	TRBJ1-1	.	.
CASSSQGGGDTEAFF	TGCGCCAGCAGCTCCCAAGGGGGTGGGGACACTGAAGCTTTCTTT	TRBV5-1	TRBJ1-1	.	.
CASSFGVSGTEAFF	TGCGCCAGCAGCTTCGGGGTCTCCGGCACTGAAGCTTTCTTT	TRBV5-1	TRBJ1-1	.	.
CASSLGIPNTGELFF	TGCGCCAGCAGCTTGGGCATCCCGAACACCGGGGAGCTGTTTTTT	TRBV5-1	TRBJ2-2	.	few
CASTGQYNSPLHF	TGTGCCAGCACGGGACAGTATAATTCACCCCTCCACTTT	TRBV11-2	TRBJ1-6	TRBD1	.
CASSLAVDGGNNSPLHF	TGTGCCAGCAGCTTGGCCGTAGATGGGGGGAATAATTCACCCCTCCACTTT	TRBV5-8	TRBJ1-6	.	.
CASSPSGVNTGELFF	TGTGCCAGCAGCCCTAGCGGGGTAAACACCGGGGAGCTGTTTTTT	TRBV3-1/TRBV3-2	TRBJ2-2	TRBD2	.
CASSGDSNEKLFF	TGTGCCAGCAGCGGGGACAGTAATGAAAAACTGTTTTTT	TRBV28	TRBJ1-4	TRBD1	.
CASRSQEQGSLWDSPLHF	TGTGCCAGCCGTAGTCAAGAACAGGGTAGCCTTTGGGATTCACCCCTCCACTTT	TRBV7-2	TRBJ1-6	.	.
CASSLELRGSGANVLTF	TGCGCCAGCAGCTTGGAGCTCCGGGGATCTGGGGCCAACGTCCTGACTTTC	TRBV5-1	TRBJ2-6	.	once
CASSHPRDSVFSGNTIYF	TGTGCCAGCAGTCACCCTCGGGACAGCGTTTTCTCTGGAAACACCATATATTTT	TRBV25-1	TRBJ1-3	TRBD1	few
CASSDFGGYTF	TGTGCCAGCAGTGATTTTGGGGGCTACACCTTC	TRBV2	TRBJ1-2	.	.
CASSTRTGMNTEAFF	TGTGCCAGTAGTACCCGGACAGGGATGAACACTGAAGCTTTCTTT	TRBV19	TRBJ1-1	TRBD1	.
CASSEPGQGADTQYF	TGCGCCAGCAGCGAGCCGGGACAGGGCGCAGATACGCAGTATTTT	TRBV5-1	TRBJ2-3	TRBD1	.
CATRRGQGDSPLHF	TGTGCCACCCGCCGGGGACAGGGGGATTCACCCCTCCACTTT	TRBV2	TRBJ1-6	TRBD1	few
CASSILAGTGANVLTF	TGTGCCAGCAGCATATTAGCGGGGACTGGGGCCAACGTCCTGACTTTC	TRBV7-9	TRBJ2-6	TRBD2	.
CASTPSSGGHTQYF	TGTGCCAGCACCCCCTCTTCCGGGGGCCATACGCAGTATTTT	TRBV28	TRBJ2-3	.	.
CASSPGQGNTYGYTF	TGTGCCAGCAGTCCAGGACAGGGTAATACCTATGGCTACACCTTC	TRBV6-5	TRBJ1-2	TRBD1	.
CASSQWTGYGYTF	TGCGCCAGCAGCCAATGGACGGGCTATGGCTACACCTTC	TRBV4-3	TRBJ1-2	.	.
CASSLEAGGLADTQYF	TGCGCCAGCAGCTTGGAGGCGGGGGGGCTTGCAGATACGCAGTATTTT	TRBV5-1	TRBJ2-3	TRBD2	.
CASSILGQAGRNTGELFF	TGTGCCAGTAGTATCTTAGGTCAGGCGGGGCGGAACACCGGGGAGCTGTTTTTT	TRBV19	TRBJ2-2	.	.
CASSYRLLSGNTIYF	TGTGCCAGCAGTTACCGACTCCTCTCTGGAAACACCATATATTTT	TRBV6-5	TRBJ1-3	.	.
CAPLGGWQETQYF	TGTGCCCCATTGGGAGGATGGCAAGAGACCCAGTACTTC	TRBV10-3	TRBJ2-5	.	.
CASSRALYNSPLHF	TGTGCCAGCAGCCGGGCACTCTATAATTCACCCCTCCACTTT	TRBV6-5	TRBJ1-6	.	.
CSVCSRVRNFLTNTQYF	TGCAGCGTTTGCTCGAGGGTAAGAAACTTTTTGACAAATACGCAGTATTTT	TRBV29-1	TRBJ2-3	.	.
CASSLNVGTSSPLHF	TGTGCCAGCAGCTTAAATGTCGGCACTAGTTCACCCCTCCACTTT	TRBV7-3	TRBJ1-6	.	few
CSVSGGRDEQFF	TGCAGCGTCTCAGGGGGAAGGGATGAGCAGTTCTTC	TRBV29-1	TRBJ2-1	TRBD1	.
CASSFKQGPGTGELFF	TGTGCCAGCAGCTTTAAACAGGGGCCAGGCACCGGGGAGCTGTTTTTT	TRBV7-6	TRBJ2-2	TRBD1	.
CSSWDSANTGELFF	TGCAGCTCTTGGGACAGCGCGAACACCGGGGAGCTGTTTTTT	TRBV29-1	TRBJ2-2	TRBD1	few
CASRPLYTGGPEAFF	TGTGCCAGTAGACCTCTATACACAGGGGGTCCTGAAGCTTTCTTT	TRBV19	TRBJ1-1	TRBD1	.
CAWSVHRGGPGETQYF	TGTGCCTGGAGTGTCCATAGGGGAGGGCCTGGAGAGACCCAGTACTTC	TRBV30	TRBJ2-5	TRBD2	.
CASSPRLDQPQHF	TGTGCCAGCAGCCCCCGTCTAGATCAGCCCCAGCATTTT	TRBV9	TRBJ1-5	.	.
CATSDRRLGYTF	TGTGCCACCAGTGATCGACGTCTGGGCTACACCTTC	TRBV24-1	TRBJ1-2	.	.
CASSADSNQPQHF	TGTGCCAGCAGTGCAGATAGCAATCAGCCCCAGCATTTT	TRBV12-3/TRBV12-4	TRBJ1-5	.	.
CATSDSRGASEAFF	TGTGCCACCAGTGATAGTCGGGGGGCATCTGAAGCTTTCTTT	TRBV24-1	TRBJ1-1	.	.
CASSRTDLGSGNTIYF	TGTGCCAGCAGTCGGACGGACCTGGGCTCTGGAAACACCATATATTTT	TRBV3-1/TRBV3-2	TRBJ1-3	.	.
CASSLFRVSGELFF	TGTGCCAGCAGCTTATTCAGGGTTAGCGGGGAGCTGTTTTTT	TRBV11-3	TRBJ2-2	.	.
CASSLSRGQPQHF	TGTGCCAGCAGCTTATCTCGGGGGCAGCCCCAGCATTTT	TRBV7-3	TRBJ1-5	.	few